This record covers a single T cell receptor (beta chain). The TCR beta CDR3 regions underwent amplification using RNA transcripts as the source. HTBI primers were employed in a first-round RT-PCR of the TCR CDR3. TCRdb ran MiXCR on the multiplex PCR reads and lists one entry per CDR3 protein. This table has roughly 180,000 distinct CDR3 sequences, about a sixth appearing once. The study enrolled patients aged 18 to 65 with newly diagnosed hyperthyroidism of under 2 months' duration. Uncontrolled infections, other autoimmune diseases, pregnancy or lactation led to exclusion of patients. This sample stems from a study of T cells in Graves' hyperthyroidism and ophthalmopathy. There are 15 residues in the CDR3. CDR1 and CDR2 from the germline V gene are LGHNA and YNFKEQ. V was trimmed by 0 bases and J by 10 bases, leaving 18 bases between them.

The J gene is TRBJ1-1, the V gene TRBV4-2; the D gene is possibly TRBD1 (5 bases). Sequencing input: blood. This receptor was taken from a woman between 45 and 60 years old with Graves' hyperthyroidism. This chain's CDR3 is CASSQDWQGPKGAFF. The CDR3 region has the DNA TGTGCCAGCAGCCAAGATTGGCAGGGCCCGAAGGGAGCTTTCTTT.